This T cell receptor beta chain was sequenced during a study of immune cell composition in non-small cell lung cancer. Using immunoSEQ multiplex PCR, the repertoire was profiled, and TCRdb retains in-frame clones only, with some absent. The sample lists about 14,000 clones; 81% were seen once. The CDR3 contains 17 residues. Sequenced input: lung tumor tissue. The TCR originated in a human donor with non-small cell lung cancer. This chain joins TRBV12-2 and TRBJ2-1; the D segment call TRBD2 is taken from the table without a DNA check. TRBV12-2 is labeled a pseudogene. The CDR3 DNA follows: TGTGCAAGTCGCTTAGCGCGAGGGACTAGACTGGTCAATGAGCAGTTCTTC. Protein sequence: CASRLARGTRLVNEQFF.